Below, 25 T cell receptor beta chains from the same sample are listed, as sequenced in a study of blood T cell repertoires in COVID-19. Only in-frame clones appear in the TCRdb table, and some are missing; sequencing was by immunoSEQ multiplex PCR. The table lists around 100,000 clones, approximately 91% of them singletons. Specimen: peripheral blood. All receptors derive from a man between 18 and 29 years old with acute or convalescent COVID-19.

This chain uses TRBV5-5 with TRBJ2-7; D might be TRBD1 (6 bases). Trimming cost V 1 base and J 2 bases, with 10 bases left between them. The CDR3 sequence is 14 residues long. Per germline, CDR1 SGHKS and CDR2 YYEKEE (reference sequence). This chain's CDR3 is CASSLLTGPYEQYF. DNA of the CDR3: TGTGCCAGCAGCTTGTTGACAGGTCCCTACGAGCAGTACTTC.

The chain combines TRBV5-1 with TRBJ1-4; D perhaps matches TRBD1 (6 bases). Germline assignment: CDR1 SGHRS and CDR2 YFSETQ. V gave up 5 bases and J gave up 4 bases, with 15 bases separating them. This CDR3 contains 15 residues. CDR3 sequence: CASRASDRSNEKLFF. CDR3 sequence (DNA): TGCGCCAGCAGGGCAAGCGACAGGAGTAATGAAAAACTGTTTTTT.

This chain links TRBV4-1 with TRBJ2-7; 7 bases line up with TRBD1. In germline, CDR1 is MGHRA, CDR2 YSYEKL. CDR3 size: 18 residues. V was clipped by 0 bases and J by 3 bases; unmatched bases: 14. This CDR3 is CASSQDPHQGQPSYEQYF. The DNA for the CDR3 is TGCGCCAGCAGCCAAGACCCCCATCAGGGACAGCCTAGCTACGAGCAGTACTTC.

The chain couples TRBV5-5 to TRBJ1-2; possible D gene TRBD1, 5 bases. The CDR3 is 14 amino acids. Germline V gives CDR1 SGHKS, CDR2 YYEKEE (reference sequence). V shed 2 bases and J shed 8 bases, with 16 bases lying between them. The CDR3 sequence: CASSLALVQGGYTF. Here the CDR3 DNA reads TGTGCCAGCAGCTTAGCTCTCGTCCAGGGCGGCTACACCTTC.

The gene calls are TRBV24-1 and TRBJ2-1; maybe TRBD1 (8 bases). The germline V gene has CDR1 KGHDR and CDR2 SFDVKD. This CDR3 is 16 amino acids long. Trimming took off 5 bases at V and 5 bases at J, with 18 bases between the two ends. DNA for the CDR3: TGTGCCACCAGTGGAACGGGGGGACAGGAACACAATGAGCAGTTCTTC. Protein sequence: CATSGTGGQEHNEQFF.

The rearrangement uses TRBV6-6 and TRBJ2-1, with 7 positions matching TRBD2. Germline trimming cut 7 bases from V and 1 base from J; bases unmatched to any gene: 10. The CDR3 has 16 residues. From germline, CDR1 is MNHNY and CDR2 SVGAGI (reference sequence). Here the CDR3 DNA reads TGTGCCAGCACCTCCCCGGTAGCGGGTTCCTACAATGAGCAGTTCTTC. Encoded protein: CASTSPVAGSYNEQFF.

The chain joins TRBV11-2 to TRBJ1-1; D remains unclear. The V gene's germline CDR1 is SGHAT and CDR2 FQNNGV. This CDR3 contains 13 residues. Trimming removed 4 bases from V and 4 bases from J, with 10 bases in between. As DNA, the CDR3 is TGTGCCAGCAGCTCCCTAGACCCCACTGAAGCTTTCTTT. Translated, it gives CASSSLDPTEAFF.

The sample holds one count of this clone. This chain connects TRBV11-2 to TRBJ2-1; the match to TRBD2 covers 7 bases. Germline V gene sequence: CDR1 SGHAT, CDR2 FQNNGV. This CDR3 has 15 amino acids. V was pared by 5 bases and J by 8 bases, with 12 bases of the junction left unmatched. As DNA, the CDR3 is TGTGCCAGCAGCCCAGGAGCGGGATTGTATGATGAGCAGTTCTTC. Residues: CASSPGAGLYDEQFF.

This clone has only one observation. The V call is TRBV6-5, the J call TRBJ1-1; the D gene is possibly TRBD1 (6 bases). The germline V gene encodes CDR1 MNHEY and CDR2 SVGAGI. This CDR3 region has 13 residues. Trimming removed 4 bases from V and 5 bases from J, with 11 bases in between. CDR3 DNA sequence: TGTGCCAGCAGTTTGGGGGCGCGGACTGAAGCTTTCTTT. Translation: CASSLGARTEAFF.

This chain uses TRBV29-1 with TRBJ2-7, with 8 bases aligning to TRBD1. Germline assignment: CDR1 SQVTM and CDR2 ANQGSEA. V was clipped by 7 bases and J by 1 base; unmatched bases: 6. The CDR3 is 13 amino acids. The CDR3, as DNA: TGCAGCGGGGGACAGGCCGGTTCCTACGAGCAGTACTTC. Residues: CSGGQAGSYEQYF.

This chain links TRBV5-1 with TRBJ2-1, with 7 bases that match TRBD2. In germline, CDR1 is SGHRS, CDR2 YFSETQ. The length of the CDR3 is 13 residues. V was clipped by 2 bases and J by 8 bases; unmatched bases: 4. CDR3 nucleotide sequence: TGCGCCAGCAGCTTAAGACTAGCTCATGAGCAGTTCTTC. Encoded protein: CASSLRLAHEQFF.

The chain employs TRBV6-6 and TRBJ1-6, with 7 bases identical to TRBD1. The trim removed 5 bases at V and 8 bases at J, leaving 9 bases unmatched. Germline lookup yields CDR1 MNHNY and CDR2 SVGAGI (reference sequence). The CDR3 contains 15 residues. In nucleotides, the CDR3 is TGTGCCAGCAGTACCCCCAGGGGGATGGATTCACCCCTCCACTTT. It encodes CASSTPRGMDSPLHF.

The chain couples TRBV5-1 to TRBJ2-7; 11 bases line up with TRBD2. This CDR3 has 15 amino acids. From germline, CDR1 is SGHRS and CDR2 YFSETQ. J gave up 6 bases and V 4 bases, and 9 bases lay outside the gene matches. CDR3 region: CASSPPLAGDGEQYF. CDR3 DNA sequence: TGCGCCAGCAGCCCCCCACTAGCGGGAGACGGCGAGCAGTACTTC.

The chain is built from TRBV9 and TRBJ2-7; D is possibly TRBD2 (6 bases). Germline-derived CDR1 and CDR2 are SGDLS and YYNGEE. V was pared by 7 bases and J by 0 bases, with 11 bases between. The CDR3 is made up of 13 amino acids. CDR3 residues: CASGAGPSYEQYF. Written as DNA, the CDR3 is TGTGCCAGCGGAGCGGGTCCCTCCTACGAGCAGTACTTC.

V gene TRBV12-3 or TRBV12-4 combines with J gene TRBJ1-2; unclear D gene. The CDR3 consists of 13 residues. V was cut by 6 bases and J by 6 bases, with 14 bases left in between. The CDR3 nucleotides are TGTGCCAGCAGGATCAGTGACACCCATGGCTACACCTTC. Its translation: CASRISDTHGYTF.

The chain links TRBV6-2 or TRBV6-3 to TRBJ2-3; 9 bases match TRBD1. The CDR3 has 14 amino acids. Trimming took 6 bases from V and 1 from J; bases not matched to a gene: 2. Germline V gene data show CDR1 as MNHEY and CDR2 as SVGEGT. The CDR3 DNA is TGTGCCAGCAGCGGACAGGGGCGCACAGATACGCAGTATTTT. Translation: CASSGQGRTDTQYF.

V usage is TRBV27 and J usage is TRBJ1-5; D may be TRBD1 (5 bases). Germline V gene lookup returns CDR1 MNHEY and CDR2 SMNVEV (reference sequence). This CDR3 is built from 13 residues. The germline V and J ends were trimmed by 5 bases and 6 bases, with 11 bases remaining between them. This CDR3 reads CASSRGLLQPQHF. The CDR3 coding sequence is TGTGCCAGCAGTAGGGGACTACTTCAGCCCCAGCATTTT.

The chain employs TRBV28 and TRBJ2-3; the D gene is possibly TRBD2 (5 bases). V was clipped by 5 bases and J by 4 bases, with 19 bases between them. CDR3 length equals 16 residues. The germline CDR1 and CDR2 sequences are MDHEN and SYDVKM. CDR3 in amino acids: CASSRSLGVGADTQYF. CDR3 sequence (DNA): TGTGCCAGCAGTCGCTCCCTGGGAGTCGGGGCAGATACGCAGTATTTT.

In nucleotides, the CDR3 is TGCAGCGTTGCAGGGGGCCGGCGCTACACCTTC. This sequence encodes CSVAGGRRYTF. This chain joins TRBV29-1 and TRBJ1-2; 8 nucleotides line up with TRBD1. Unmatched junction bases numbered 4, after V lost 4 bases and J lost 9 bases. Per the germline V gene, CDR1 is SQVTM and CDR2 is ANQGSEA. The CDR3 loop spans 11 amino acids.

The chain uses TRBV19 and TRBJ1-5; D is perhaps TRBD1 (5 bases). V shed 9 bases and J shed 1 base, with 13 bases lying between them. The CDR3 has 14 residues. Germline CDR1 is LNHDA and CDR2 is SQIVND (reference sequence). DNA of the CDR3: TGTGCCAGGCCAGGGAGGGGAAGCAATCAGCCCCAGCATTTT. Protein product: CARPGRGSNQPQHF. Variable domain in full (rest from reference TRBV19 and TRBJ1-5): DGGITQSPKYLFRKEGQNVTLSCEQNLNHDAMYWYRQDPGQGLRLIYYSQIVNDFQKGDIAEGYSVSREKKESFPLTVTSAQKNPTAFYLCARPGRGSNQPQHFGDGTRLSIL.

The CDR3 here is CASSFGTGGNEQYF. The DNA for the CDR3 is TGTGCCAGCAGCTTTGGGACAGGGGGCAACGAGCAGTACTTC. This sequence joins TRBV7-2 and TRBJ2-7, with 12 nucleotides matching TRBD1. Trimming removed 3 bases from V and 5 bases from J; junction bases left unmatched: 2. Germline loops: CDR1 SGHTA, CDR2 FQGNSA. The CDR3 is 14 residues long.

This chain uses TRBV5-1 with TRBJ1-5, with D perhaps TRBD1 (6 bases). The CDR3 is 13 amino acids. The germline gives CDR1 SGHRS, CDR2 YFSETQ. Trimming shortened V by 4 bases and J by 7 bases, and 12 bases separated the two germline ends. CDR3 bases: TGCGCCAGCAGCCAGGGGTTGGACCAGCCCCAGCATTTT. It specifies CASSQGLDQPQHF.

The chain links TRBV6-5 to TRBJ2-7, with D possibly being TRBD2 (6 bases). Germline V lookup: CDR1 MNHEY, CDR2 SVGAGI. V gave up 6 bases and J gave up 1 base, with 13 bases separating them. There are 14 residues in the CDR3. CDR3 sequence reads: CASRLAFWSYEQYF. The CDR3, as DNA: TGTGCCAGCAGGCTAGCGTTTTGGTCCTACGAGCAGTACTTC.

The gene calls are TRBV2 and TRBJ1-2; TRBD1 aligns across 9 bases. The CDR3 runs 13 residues. With V trimmed by 6 bases and J by 8 bases, 7 bases remained unmatched. Germline V gene lookup returns CDR1 SNHLY and CDR2 FYNNEI. The chain's CDR3 is CASSFSGTGGYTF. DNA of the CDR3: TGTGCCAGCAGCTTTTCCGGGACAGGGGGCTACACCTTC. The variable domain in full, completed from reference TRBV2 and TRBJ1-2, reads EPEVTQTPSHQVTQMGQEVILRCVPISNHLYFYWYRQILGQKVEFLVSFYNNEISEKSEIFDDQFSVERPDGSNFTLKIRSTKLEDSAMYFCASSFSGTGGYTFGSGTRLTVV.

The chain combines TRBV3-1 (or the pseudogene TRBV3-2) with TRBJ1-1; 9 positions match TRBD1. V was clipped by 10 bases and J by 7 bases; unmatched bases: 13. The CDR3 is made up of 14 amino acids. Germline V gene data show CDR1 as LGHDT and CDR2 as YNNKEL (reference sequence). The CDR3 is CATGTGQGRVEAFF. CDR3 sequence (DNA): TGTGCCACCGGGACAGGGCAGGGGCGGGTTGAAGCTTTCTTT.